The clone carrying this T cell receptor (beta chain) was detected a few times. What it recognizes is unknown. The data were taken from a study of beta chain features in type 1 diabetes. Whole-study results and caveats: All four CD4+ subsets of Type 1 diabetes patients contained TCRB CDR3s that were moderately but significantly shorter.

The entirety of the isolated RNA underwent reverse transcription, so expressed TCRB transcripts were sequenced. Some clones are missing from TCRdb's copy, which holds only in-frame ones; the method was immunoSEQ multiplex PCR. Of about 650,000 clones in the sample, roughly 12% were seen once. CDR3 length equals 14 residues. Germline V gene lookup returns CDR1 MNHNY and CDR2 SVGAGI (reference sequence). Trimming cost V 5 bases and J 4 bases; bases outside gene matches: 4. The sequencing sample was made of naive CD4+ T cells from blood. The sequence derives from a man in his thirties or forties with type 1 diabetes. This rearrangement joins TRBV6-6 to TRBJ1-2; 10 bases fit TRBD1. CDR3 loop: CASSPRTGGYGYTF. Here the CDR3 DNA reads TGTGCCAGCAGTCCTCGGACAGGGGGCTATGGCTACACCTTC.